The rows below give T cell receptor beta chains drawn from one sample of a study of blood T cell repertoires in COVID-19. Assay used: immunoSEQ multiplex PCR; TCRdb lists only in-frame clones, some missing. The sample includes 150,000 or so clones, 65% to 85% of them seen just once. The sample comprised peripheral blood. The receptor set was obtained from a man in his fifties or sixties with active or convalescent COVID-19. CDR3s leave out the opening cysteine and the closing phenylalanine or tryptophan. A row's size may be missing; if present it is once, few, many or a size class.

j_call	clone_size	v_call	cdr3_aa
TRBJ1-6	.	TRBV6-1	ASSEDRVRNSPLH
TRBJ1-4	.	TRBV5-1	ASSRLTTGPNEKLF
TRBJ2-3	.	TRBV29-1	SVVAGTTTDTQY
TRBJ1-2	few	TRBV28	AIRDRATFDYGYT
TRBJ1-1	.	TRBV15	ATSRDEKGKGTEAF
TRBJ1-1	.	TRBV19	ASSPRGGALNTEAF
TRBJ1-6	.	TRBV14	ASSQEDSSYNSPLH
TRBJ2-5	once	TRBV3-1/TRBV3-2	ASSHTSGGYETQY
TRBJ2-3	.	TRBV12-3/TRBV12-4	ASSLAGADTQY
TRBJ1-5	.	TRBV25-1	ASSAPDTYNQPQH
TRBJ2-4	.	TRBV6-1	ASSDIQREVGNIQY
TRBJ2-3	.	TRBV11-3	ASSWRGTDTQY
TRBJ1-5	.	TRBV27	ASRLGASNQPQH
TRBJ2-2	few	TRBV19	ATEGGALYTGELF
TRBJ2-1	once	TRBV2	ASSEAGGALNEQF
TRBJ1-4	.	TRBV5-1	ASSLTGGREKLF
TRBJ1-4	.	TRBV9	ASSVGQDSTNEKLF
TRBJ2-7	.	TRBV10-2	ASRSSGSYEQY
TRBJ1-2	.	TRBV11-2	ASSLAGQGIGYGYT
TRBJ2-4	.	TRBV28	ASSVTSLAKNIQY
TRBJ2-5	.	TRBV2	ASSRNVQETQY
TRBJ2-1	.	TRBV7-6	ASSDGLAGGANEQF
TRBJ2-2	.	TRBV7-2	ASSTRTGADTGELF
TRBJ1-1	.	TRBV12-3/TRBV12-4	ASRDTGGREAF
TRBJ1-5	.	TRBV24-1	ATSDQGGQPQH
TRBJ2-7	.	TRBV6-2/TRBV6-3	ASSYSHINYEQY
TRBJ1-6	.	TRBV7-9	ASSLGTGNSPLH
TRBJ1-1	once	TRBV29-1	SALGQGYTEAF
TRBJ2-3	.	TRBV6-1	ASSETSGGADTQY
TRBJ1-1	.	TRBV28	ASTIGQASEAF
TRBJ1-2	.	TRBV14	ASSQNTINYGYT
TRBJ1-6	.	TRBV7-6	ASSWDGGVGNSPLH
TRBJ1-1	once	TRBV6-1	ASSEAPSGRNTEAF
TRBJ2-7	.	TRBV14	ASSPGVEQY
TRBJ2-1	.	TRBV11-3	ASSLYQGGHNEQF
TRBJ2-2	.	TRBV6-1	ASSDRGSTGELF
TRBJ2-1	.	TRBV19	ASRGDIPFNEQF
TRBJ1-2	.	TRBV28	ASRRAGGSYGYT
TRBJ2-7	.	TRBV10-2	ASRPTPGTGGYEQY
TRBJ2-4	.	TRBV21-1	ARPGTGGFPAKNIQY
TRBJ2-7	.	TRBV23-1	ASSHPGQSYEQY
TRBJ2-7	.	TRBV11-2	ASSSDRTGGRGYEQY
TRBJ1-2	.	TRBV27	ASSLSGRINYGYT
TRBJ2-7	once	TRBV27	ASRQQGLYEQY
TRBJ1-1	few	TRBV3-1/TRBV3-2	ASSQELGQGKAEAF
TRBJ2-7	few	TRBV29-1	SAAGSYEQY
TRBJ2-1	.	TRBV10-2	ASREAAYNEQF
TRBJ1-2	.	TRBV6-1	ASSERAGTGNYGYT
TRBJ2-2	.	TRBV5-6	ASSPVRVYSGELF